Following are 4 T cell receptor beta chains from one sample sequenced in a study of identical twins. TCRdb independently ran MiXCR on the 5' RACE reads; one entry per CDR3 protein. The data contain under 250,000 distinct CDR3 sequences, 9.5% to 15% of them singletons. These data were also filed under a second study, of yellow fever vaccine responses in identical twins.

Material for sequencing was memory (CD45RO+) T cells sorted from blood. The receptors stem from a woman younger than 30 in good health.

In its sample, this clonotype was seen a few times. The chain links TRBV4-2 to TRBJ2-5; TRBD2 agrees at 11 bases. With V trimmed by 3 bases and J by 2 bases, 5 bases remained unmatched. The CDR3 is made up of 16 amino acids. CDR1 LGHNA and CDR2 YNFKEQ come from the germline V gene. For the CDR3, the DNA is TGTGCCAGCAGCCAGATAGCTAGCGGGGGGCAAGAGACCCAGTACTTC. Encoded protein: CASSQIASGGQETQYF.

The chain combines TRBV11-2 with TRBJ2-4; 11 bases are a match to TRBD1. Germline values: CDR1 SGHAT, CDR2 FQNNGV. The V gene end was trimmed by 5 bases and the J gene end by 0 bases; junction bases not matched to a gene: 12. The CDR3 extends over 19 amino acids. CDR3 residues: CASSLDRDRGSPAKNIQYF. CDR3 coding DNA: TGTGCCAGCAGCCTGGACCGGGACAGGGGGAGTCCAGCCAAAAACATTCAGTACTTC.

V gene TRBV9 combines with J gene TRBJ1-2; TRBD1 might be the D (5 bases). This CDR3 spans 13 amino acids. Between the trimmed V and J ends, which lost 4 bases and 4 bases, there was a span of 11 bases. CDR1 and CDR2 (germline): SGDLS, YYNGEE. CDR3 amino acids: CASSRGESYGYTF. Written as DNA, the CDR3 is TGTGCCAGCAGCCGAGGGGAATCCTATGGCTACACCTTC.

The chain links TRBV29-1 to TRBJ2-2; D perhaps matches TRBD1 (6 bases). The germline V gene encodes CDR1 SQVTM and CDR2 ANQGSEA. The CDR3 is made up of 16 amino acids. Trimming took off 5 bases at V and 0 bases at J, with 16 bases between the two ends. The CDR3 here is CSVFFPRGPNTGELFF. The CDR3 DNA reads as TGCAGCGTTTTTTTCCCCAGGGGACCGAACACCGGGGAGCTGTTTTTT.